Each of the 10 T cell receptor beta chains below was sequenced from the same sample in a study of T cell clonotyping in hematopoietic cell transplantation. The data were produced by immunoSEQ multiplex PCR, yet TCRdb's version contains in-frame clones alone and is incomplete. The repertoire has some 9,400 clones, about 75% of them found once; the top ten carry about 16%. The sequenced sample was PBMCs, obtained 180 days after allogeneic stem cell transplant. These TCRs come from a male patient aged 40-50 years who had an allogeneic stem cell transplant from a related donor, so the T cells may come from the graft donor. Some clones in this sample may be carry-over from other donors' samples.

This clone was detected once. The V gene is TRBV19, the J gene TRBJ1-1, with TRBD1 as a possible D gene (6 bases). The CDR3 consists of 12 residues. The V end lost 10 bases, the J end lost 0 bases, and 9 bases lay between the germline ends. CDR1 LNHDA and CDR2 SQIVND come from the germline V gene (reference sequence). CDR3 loop: CATGQLNTEAFF. DNA of the CDR3: TGTGCCACCGGACAGTTGAACACTGAAGCTTTCTTT.

This chain joins TRBV5-6 and TRBJ2-2; 9 bases agree with TRBD1. This CDR3 contains 16 residues. V lost 0 bases to trimming and J lost 3 bases; unmatched junction nucleotides: 3. CDR1 is SGHDT and CDR2 is YYEEEE in the germline V gene. DNA for the CDR3: TGTGCCAGCAGCTTGGACAGGGGGCCCGACACCGGGGAGCTGTTTTTT. It is translated as CASSLDRGPDTGELFF.

The chain couples TRBV29-1 to TRBJ1-1; no clear D gene. Between the trimmed V and J ends, which lost 7 bases and 4 bases, there was a span of 13 bases. Germline loops: CDR1 SQVTM, CDR2 ANQGSEA. The CDR3 is made up of 12 amino acids. The CDR3 nucleotides read TGCAGCGCCGGGTGGGAAGGCACTGAAGCTTTCTTT. It specifies CSAGWEGTEAFF.

As DNA, the CDR3 is TGTGCCATCAGTGAGTCGGGGCAGAACTATGGCTACACCTTC. It codes for CAISESGQNYGYTF. The V gene is TRBV10-3, the J gene TRBJ1-2; D may be TRBD1 (5 bases). Germline CDR1 reads ENHRY; CDR2 reads SYGVKD. This CDR3 has 14 residues. Trimming removed 0 bases at V and 2 bases at J, with 7 bases between.

This rearrangement joins TRBV6-5 to TRBJ1-5, with 8 bases aligning to TRBD1. V was pared by 7 bases and J by 4 bases, with 3 bases of the junction left unmatched. The CDR3 runs to 13 residues. Germline CDR1 MNHEY, CDR2 SVGAGI. The CDR3 nucleotides are TGTGCCAGCAAACAGGGGGTAAATCAGCCCCAGCATTTT. Amino acids: CASKQGVNQPQHF.

V gene TRBV28 combines with J gene TRBJ2-4; TRBD2 is a possible D gene (6 bases). CDR3 size: 15 residues. In germline, CDR1 is MDHEN, CDR2 SYDVKM. Trimming left V 3 bases short and J 7 bases short, with 16 bases between. CDR3 bases: TGTGCCAGCAGTTTTCGGAGGGAGGCTCAGAACATTCAGTACTTC. Amino acid sequence: CASSFRREAQNIQYF. Filled out from reference TRBV28 and TRBJ2-4, the complete variable domain reads DVKVTQSSRYLVKRTGEKVFLECVQDMDHENMFWYRQDPGLGLRLIYFSYDVKMKEKGDIPEGYSVSREKKERFSLILESASTNQTSMYLCASSFRREAQNIQYFGAGTRLSVL.

This clone occurred a few times. V gene TRBV6-5 combines with J gene TRBJ2-2; D gene uncertain. There are 11 residues in the CDR3. The V and J ends lost 8 bases and 6 bases respectively, with 7 bases between them. CDR1 and CDR2 from the germline V gene are MNHEY and SVGAGI. The CDR3 loop is CASSRAGELFF. Here the CDR3 DNA reads TGTGCCAGCTCTAGGGCCGGGGAGCTGTTTTTT.

Only one count was recorded for this clone. The chain carries TRBV2 and TRBJ1-5; possibly TRBD1 for D (5 bases). The CDR3 is made up of 14 amino acids. Germline V gene lookup returns CDR1 SNHLY and CDR2 FYNNEI. V was pared by 1 base and J by 6 bases, with 10 bases between. CDR3 sequence reads: CASSEESGRQPQHF. The DNA for the CDR3 is TGTGCCAGCAGTGAAGAGTCAGGGCGTCAGCCCCAGCATTTT.

V and J are TRBV15 and TRBJ2-3; possibly TRBD2 for D (5 bases). The CDR3 extends over 16 amino acids. Germline assignment: CDR1 LNHNV and CDR2 YYDKDF (reference sequence). V was cut by 3 bases and J by 4 bases, with 17 bases left in between. CDR3 region: CATSSSMRELADTQYF. In DNA form, the CDR3 reads TGTGCCACCAGCAGCTCTATGAGGGAATTGGCAGATACGCAGTATTTT.

The chain couples TRBV19 to TRBJ1-5; no clear D gene. V was trimmed by 9 bases and J by 3 bases, leaving 12 bases between them. The CDR3 sequence is 13 residues long. CDR1 LNHDA and CDR2 SQIVND come from the germline V gene (reference sequence). Written as DNA, the CDR3 is TGTGCCAGCCGGACGGGGTTCAATCAGCCCCAGCATTTT. Protein product: CASRTGFNQPQHF. Variable domain in full (rest from reference TRBV19 and TRBJ1-5): DGGITQSPKYLFRKEGQNVTLSCEQNLNHDAMYWYRQDPGQGLRLIYYSQIVNDFQKGDIAEGYSVSREKKESFPLTVTSAQKNPTAFYLCASRTGFNQPQHFGDGTRLSIL.